This TCR beta chain emerged from a study of blood T cell repertoires in COVID-19. This clone was observed a handful of times. Participants, 18 to 89 years old, spanned about two dozen US areas. Germline CDR1 reads LGHNA; CDR2 reads YNFKEQ. V gave up 0 bases and J gave up 4 bases; unmatched junction bases: 3. This CDR3 has 16 amino acids. The data were produced by immunoSEQ multiplex PCR, yet TCRdb's version contains in-frame clones alone and is incomplete. There are some 240,000 clones in the sample; 88% occur only once, and around 3% lies in the top ten. The sequenced sample was PBMCs or T cells enriched from blood (not recorded which). The sequence was obtained from a woman in her thirties or forties who had been exposed to COVID-19. The rearrangement joins TRBV4-2 to TRBJ2-3; 11 nucleotides agree with TRBD1. CDR3 nucleotides: TGTGCCAGCAGCCAAGAGGGACAGGGGGGCTCAGATACGCAGTATTTT. Translated: CASSQEGQGGSDTQYF.